This TCR beta chain appears in the sequencing data of a study of control samples from healthy donors and cancer patients. Assay used: immunoSEQ multiplex PCR; TCRdb lists only in-frame clones, some missing. Of about 220,000 clones listed, just under 95% are singletons. CDR3 length: 15 amino acids. Trimming cost V 6 bases and J 5 bases, with 16 bases left between them. The germline V gene encodes CDR1 MDHEN and CDR2 SYDVKM. The specimen was blood. The clonotype originates from a man aged 50 to 59 in good health. The chain is built from TRBV28 and TRBJ1-4, with D maybe TRBD1 (5 bases). The CDR3: CASSLVLGENEKLFF. The CDR3 DNA reads TGTGCCAGCAGCCTGGTCTTAGGGGAGAATGAAAAACTGTTTTTT.